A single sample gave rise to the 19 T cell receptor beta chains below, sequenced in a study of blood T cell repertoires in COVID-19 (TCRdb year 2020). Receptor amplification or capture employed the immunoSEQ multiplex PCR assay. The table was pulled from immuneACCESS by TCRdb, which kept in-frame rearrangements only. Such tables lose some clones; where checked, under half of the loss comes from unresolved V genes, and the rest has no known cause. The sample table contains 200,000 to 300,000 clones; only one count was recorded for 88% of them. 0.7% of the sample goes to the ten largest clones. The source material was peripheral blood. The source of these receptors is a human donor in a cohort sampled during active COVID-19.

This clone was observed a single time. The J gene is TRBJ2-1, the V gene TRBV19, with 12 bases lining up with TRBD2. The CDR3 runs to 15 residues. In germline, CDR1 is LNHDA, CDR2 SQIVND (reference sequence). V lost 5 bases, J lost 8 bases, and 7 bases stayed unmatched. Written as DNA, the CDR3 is TGTGCCAGTAGTTACCGACTAGCGGGAGTTCATGAGCAGTTCTTC. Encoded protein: CASSYRLAGVHEQFF.

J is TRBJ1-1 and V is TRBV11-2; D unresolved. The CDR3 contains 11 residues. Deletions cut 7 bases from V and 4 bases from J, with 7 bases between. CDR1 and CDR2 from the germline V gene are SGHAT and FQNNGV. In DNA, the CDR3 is TGTGCCAGCACGCGTGGCACTGAAGCTTTCTTT. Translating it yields CASTRGTEAFF. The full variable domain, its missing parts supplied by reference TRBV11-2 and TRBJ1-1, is EAGVAQSPRYKIIEKRQSVAFWCNPISGHATLYWYQQILGQGPKLLIQFQNNGVVDDSQLPKDRFSAERLKGVDSTLKIQPAKLEDSAVYLCASTRGTEAFFGQGTRLTVV.

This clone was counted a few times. DNA for the CDR3: TGTGCCAGCAGCTTTGACAGTGGGTATTCACCCCTCCACTTT. Protein: CASSFDSGYSPLHF. The genes are TRBV7-9 and TRBJ1-6; a possible D gene is TRBD1 (5 bases). CDR3 length: 14 residues. The V gene lost 3 bases and the J gene lost 8 bases, with 11 bases spanning the gap. The germline gives CDR1 SEHNR, CDR2 FQNEAQ (reference sequence). Full variable domain (missing parts from reference TRBV7-9 and TRBJ1-6): DTGVSQNPRHKITKRGQNVTFRCDPISEHNRLYWYRQTLGQGPEFLTYFQNEAQLEKSRLLSDRFSAERPKGSFSTLEIQRTEQGDSAMYLCASSFDSGYSPLHFGNGTRLTVT.

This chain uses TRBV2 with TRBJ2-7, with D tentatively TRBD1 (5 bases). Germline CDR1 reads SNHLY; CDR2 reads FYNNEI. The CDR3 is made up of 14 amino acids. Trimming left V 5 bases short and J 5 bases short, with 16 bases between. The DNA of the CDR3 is TGTGCCAGCAGTCCCTCGGGCCAGGGCGACGAGCAGTACTTC. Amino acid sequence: CASSPSGQGDEQYF.

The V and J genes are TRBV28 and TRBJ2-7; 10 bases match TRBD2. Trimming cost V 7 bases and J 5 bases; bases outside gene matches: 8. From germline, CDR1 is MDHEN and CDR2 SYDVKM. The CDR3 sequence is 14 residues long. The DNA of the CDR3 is TGTGCCAGCAACAACGCCGGGACTAGCGACGAGCAGTACTTC. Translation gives CASNNAGTSDEQYF.

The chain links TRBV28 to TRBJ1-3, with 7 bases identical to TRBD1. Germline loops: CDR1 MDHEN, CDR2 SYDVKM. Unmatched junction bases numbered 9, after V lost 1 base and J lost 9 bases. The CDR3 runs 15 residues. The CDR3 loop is CASSLFQGEVTTIYF. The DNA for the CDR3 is TGTGCCAGCAGTTTATTTCAGGGGGAGGTGACCACCATATATTTT.

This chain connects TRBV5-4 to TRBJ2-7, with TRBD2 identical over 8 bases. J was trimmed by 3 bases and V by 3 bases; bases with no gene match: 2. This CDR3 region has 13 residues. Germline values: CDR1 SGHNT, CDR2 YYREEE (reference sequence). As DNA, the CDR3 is TGTGCCAGCAGCTCCGGGACTAGCTACGAGCAGTACTTC. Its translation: CASSSGTSYEQYF. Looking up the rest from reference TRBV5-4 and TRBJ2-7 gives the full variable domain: ETGVTQSPTHLIKTRGQQVTLRCSSQSGHNTVSWYQQALGQGPQFIFQYYREEENGRGNFPPRFSGLQFPNYSSELNVNALELDDSALYLCASSSGTSYEQYFGPGTRLTVT.

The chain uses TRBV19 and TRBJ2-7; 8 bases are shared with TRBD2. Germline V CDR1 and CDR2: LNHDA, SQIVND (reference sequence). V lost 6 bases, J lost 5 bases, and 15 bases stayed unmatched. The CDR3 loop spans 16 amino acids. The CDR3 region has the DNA TGTGCCAGTAGCGTAGCCGGGAGGGTTATCGCGAACGAGCAGTACTTC. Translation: CASSVAGRVIANEQYF.

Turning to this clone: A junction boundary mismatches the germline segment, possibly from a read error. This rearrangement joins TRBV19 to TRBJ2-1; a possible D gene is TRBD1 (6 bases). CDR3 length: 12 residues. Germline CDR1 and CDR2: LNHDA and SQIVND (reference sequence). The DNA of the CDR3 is TGTGCCAGTAGTGGCGTCGACAGGCCACTGATCTTC. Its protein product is CASSGVDRPLIF.

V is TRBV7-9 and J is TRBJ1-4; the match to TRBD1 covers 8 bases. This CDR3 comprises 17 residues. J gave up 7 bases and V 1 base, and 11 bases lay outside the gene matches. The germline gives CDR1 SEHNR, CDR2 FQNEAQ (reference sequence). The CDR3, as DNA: TGTGCCAGCAGCTTAGGGGCAGGGGGCTCGTTTGGTGAAAAACTGTTTTTT. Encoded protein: CASSLGAGGSFGEKLFF.

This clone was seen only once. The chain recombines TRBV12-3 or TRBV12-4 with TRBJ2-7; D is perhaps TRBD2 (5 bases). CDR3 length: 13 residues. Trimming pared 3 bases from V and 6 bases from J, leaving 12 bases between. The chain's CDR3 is CASSLYTRGEQYF. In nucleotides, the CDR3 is TGTGCCAGCAGTTTGTATACTAGAGGCGAGCAGTACTTC.

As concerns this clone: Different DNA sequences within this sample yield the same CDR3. In DNA, the CDR3 is TGTGCCAGCAGCGTAGTGGCAGGGCTTTACAATGAGCAGTTCTTC. Encoded protein: CASSVVAGLYNEQFF. The chain has TRBV9 and TRBJ2-1; perhaps TRBD1 as D (5 bases). The CDR3 is made up of 15 amino acids. The germline V gene encodes CDR1 SGDLS and CDR2 YYNGEE. Trimming removed 0 bases from V and 4 bases from J, with 11 bases in between.

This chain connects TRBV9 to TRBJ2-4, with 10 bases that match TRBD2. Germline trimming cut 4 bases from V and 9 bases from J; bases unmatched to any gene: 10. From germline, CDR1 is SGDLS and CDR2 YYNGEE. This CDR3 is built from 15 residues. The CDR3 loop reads CASSPQLAGTGIQYF. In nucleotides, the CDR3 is TGTGCCAGCAGCCCCCAACTAGCGGGAACGGGCATTCAGTACTTC.

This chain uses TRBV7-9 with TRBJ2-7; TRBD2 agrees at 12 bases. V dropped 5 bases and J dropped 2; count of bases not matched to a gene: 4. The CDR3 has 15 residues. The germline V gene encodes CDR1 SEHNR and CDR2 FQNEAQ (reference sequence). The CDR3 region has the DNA TGTGCCAGCAGCCTCGGACTAGCGGGAACCTACGAGCAGTACTTC. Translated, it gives CASSLGLAGTYEQYF. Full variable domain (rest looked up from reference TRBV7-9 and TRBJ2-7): DTGVSQNPRHKITKRGQNVTFRCDPISEHNRLYWYRQTLGQGPEFLTYFQNEAQLEKSRLLSDRFSAERPKGSFSTLEIQRTEQGDSAMYLCASSLGLAGTYEQYFGPGTRLTVT.

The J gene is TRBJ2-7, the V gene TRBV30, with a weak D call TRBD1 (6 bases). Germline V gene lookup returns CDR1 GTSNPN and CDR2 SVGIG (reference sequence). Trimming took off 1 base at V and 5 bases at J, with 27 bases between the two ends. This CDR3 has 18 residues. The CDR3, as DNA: TGTGCCTGGAGTGGGATGTCCAGCAGGCAGGGGTTTTTAGACGAGCAGTACTTC. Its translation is CAWSGMSSRQGFLDEQYF.

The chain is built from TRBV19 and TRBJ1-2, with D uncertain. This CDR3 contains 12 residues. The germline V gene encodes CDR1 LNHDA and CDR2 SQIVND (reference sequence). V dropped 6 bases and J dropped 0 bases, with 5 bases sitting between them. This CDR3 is CASSLANYGYTF. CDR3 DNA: TGTGCCAGTAGCTTAGCTAACTATGGCTACACCTTC.

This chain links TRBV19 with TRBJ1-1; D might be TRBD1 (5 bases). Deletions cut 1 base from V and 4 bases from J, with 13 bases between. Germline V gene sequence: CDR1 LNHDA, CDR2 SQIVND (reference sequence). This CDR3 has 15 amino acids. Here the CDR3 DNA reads TGTGCCAGTAGTATAGGGGGCGGTGGTGGCACTGAAGCTTTCTTT. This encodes CASSIGGGGGTEAFF.

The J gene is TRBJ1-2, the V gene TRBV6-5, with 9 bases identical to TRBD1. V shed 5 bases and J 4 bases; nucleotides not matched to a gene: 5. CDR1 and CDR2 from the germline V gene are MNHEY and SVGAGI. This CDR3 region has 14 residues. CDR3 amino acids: CASSRDRVFYGYTF. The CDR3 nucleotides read TGTGCCAGCAGTCGGGACAGGGTCTTCTATGGCTACACCTTC.

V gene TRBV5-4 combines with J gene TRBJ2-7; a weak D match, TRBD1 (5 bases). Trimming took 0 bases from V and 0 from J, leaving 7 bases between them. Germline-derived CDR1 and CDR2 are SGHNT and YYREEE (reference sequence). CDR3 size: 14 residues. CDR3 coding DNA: TGTGCCAGCAGCTTGGACAGGAGCTCCTACGAGCAGTACTTC. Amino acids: CASSLDRSSYEQYF.